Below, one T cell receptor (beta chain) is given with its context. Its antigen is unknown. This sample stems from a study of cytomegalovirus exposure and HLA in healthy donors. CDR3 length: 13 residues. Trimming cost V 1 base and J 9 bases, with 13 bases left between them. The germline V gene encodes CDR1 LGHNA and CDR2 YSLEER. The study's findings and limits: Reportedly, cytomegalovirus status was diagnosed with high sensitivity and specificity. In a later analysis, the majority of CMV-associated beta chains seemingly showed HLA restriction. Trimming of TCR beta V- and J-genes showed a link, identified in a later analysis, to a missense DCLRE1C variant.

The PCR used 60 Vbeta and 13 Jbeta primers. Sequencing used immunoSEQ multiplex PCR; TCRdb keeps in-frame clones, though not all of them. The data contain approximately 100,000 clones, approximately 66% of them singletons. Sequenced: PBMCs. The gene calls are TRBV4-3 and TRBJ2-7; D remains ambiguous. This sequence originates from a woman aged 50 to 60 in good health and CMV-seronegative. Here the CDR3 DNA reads TGCGCCAGCAGCCAAGGGAAAGCCAACAGGCAGTACTTC. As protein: CASSQGKANRQYF.